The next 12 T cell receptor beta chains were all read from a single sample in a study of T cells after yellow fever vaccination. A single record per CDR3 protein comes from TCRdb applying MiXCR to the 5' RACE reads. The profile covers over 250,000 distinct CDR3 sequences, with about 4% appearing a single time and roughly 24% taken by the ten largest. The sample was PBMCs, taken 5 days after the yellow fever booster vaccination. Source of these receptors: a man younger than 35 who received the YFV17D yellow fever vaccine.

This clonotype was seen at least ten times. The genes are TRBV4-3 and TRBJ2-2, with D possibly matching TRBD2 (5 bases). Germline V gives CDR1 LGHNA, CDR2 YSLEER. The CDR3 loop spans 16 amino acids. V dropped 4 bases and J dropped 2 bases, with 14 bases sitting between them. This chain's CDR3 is CASSLGEDLNTGELFF. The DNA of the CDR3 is TGCGCCAGCAGCCTCGGGGAAGACTTAAACACCGGGGAGCTGTTTTTT.

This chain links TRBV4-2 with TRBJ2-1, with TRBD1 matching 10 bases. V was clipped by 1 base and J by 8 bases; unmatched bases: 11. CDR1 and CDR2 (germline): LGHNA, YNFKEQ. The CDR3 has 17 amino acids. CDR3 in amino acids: CASSQVGRDRGNHEQFF. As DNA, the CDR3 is TGTGCCAGCAGCCAAGTAGGCCGGGACAGGGGTAACCATGAGCAGTTCTTC.

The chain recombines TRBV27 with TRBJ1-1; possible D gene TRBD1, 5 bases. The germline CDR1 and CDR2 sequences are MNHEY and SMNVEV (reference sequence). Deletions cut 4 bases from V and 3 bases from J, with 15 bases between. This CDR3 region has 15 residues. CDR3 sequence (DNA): TGTGCCAGCAGTTGGGGAGAGGGGCGCGACACTGAAGCTTTCTTT. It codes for CASSWGEGRDTEAFF.

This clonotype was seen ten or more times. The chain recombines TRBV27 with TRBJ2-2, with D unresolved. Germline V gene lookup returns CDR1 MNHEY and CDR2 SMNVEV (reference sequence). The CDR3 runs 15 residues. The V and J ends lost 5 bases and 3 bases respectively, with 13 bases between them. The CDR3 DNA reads TGTGCCAGCAGTCCTTTAACGGGCGACACCGGGGAGCTGTTTTTT. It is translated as CASSPLTGDTGELFF.

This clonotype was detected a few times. The CDR3 coding sequence is TGCAGTGTGGGGAACTATGGCTACACCTTC. It specifies CSVGNYGYTF. The J gene is TRBJ1-2, the V gene TRBV20-1; D not certain. The CDR3 covers 10 residues. Germline-derived CDR1 and CDR2 are DFQATT and SNEGSKA (reference sequence). Trimming shortened V by 7 bases and J by 2 bases, and 5 bases separated the two germline ends.

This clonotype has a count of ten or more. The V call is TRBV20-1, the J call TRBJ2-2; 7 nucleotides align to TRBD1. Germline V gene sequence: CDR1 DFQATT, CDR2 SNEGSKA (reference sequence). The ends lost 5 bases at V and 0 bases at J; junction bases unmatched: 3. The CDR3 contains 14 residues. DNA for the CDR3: TGCAGTGCTGGGGACAGCTCGAACACCGGGGAGCTGTTTTTT. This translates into CSAGDSSNTGELFF.

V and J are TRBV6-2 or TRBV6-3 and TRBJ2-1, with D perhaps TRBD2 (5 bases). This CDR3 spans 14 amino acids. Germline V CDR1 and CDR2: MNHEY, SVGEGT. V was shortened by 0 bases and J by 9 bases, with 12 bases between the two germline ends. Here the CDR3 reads CASSYSHGVGEQFF. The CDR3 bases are TGTGCCAGCAGTTACTCTCACGGGGTGGGTGAGCAGTTCTTC.

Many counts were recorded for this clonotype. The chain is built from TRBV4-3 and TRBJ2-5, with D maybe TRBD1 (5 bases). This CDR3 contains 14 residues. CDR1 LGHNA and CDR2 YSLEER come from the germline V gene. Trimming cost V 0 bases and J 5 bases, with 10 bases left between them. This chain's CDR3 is CASSQDLGVETQYF. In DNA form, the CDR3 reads TGCGCCAGCAGCCAAGATCTAGGGGTCGAGACCCAGTACTTC.

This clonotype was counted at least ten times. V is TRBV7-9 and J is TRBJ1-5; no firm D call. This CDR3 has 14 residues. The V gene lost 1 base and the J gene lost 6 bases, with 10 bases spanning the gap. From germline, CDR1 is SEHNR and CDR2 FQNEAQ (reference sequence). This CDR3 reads CASSLEYDSQPQHF. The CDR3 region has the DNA TGTGCCAGCAGCTTAGAGTACGATAGTCAGCCCCAGCATTTT. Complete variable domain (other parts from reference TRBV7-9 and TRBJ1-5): DTGVSQNPRHKITKRGQNVTFRCDPISEHNRLYWYRQTLGQGPEFLTYFQNEAQLEKSRLLSDRFSAERPKGSFSTLEIQRTEQGDSAMYLCASSLEYDSQPQHFGDGTRLSIL.

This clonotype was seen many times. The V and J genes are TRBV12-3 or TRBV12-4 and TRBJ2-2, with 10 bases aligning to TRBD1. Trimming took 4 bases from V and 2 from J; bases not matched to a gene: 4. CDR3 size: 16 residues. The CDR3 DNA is TGTGCCAGCAGTTCCGGGACAGGGGTTAACACCGGGGAGCTGTTTTTT. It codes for CASSSGTGVNTGELFF.

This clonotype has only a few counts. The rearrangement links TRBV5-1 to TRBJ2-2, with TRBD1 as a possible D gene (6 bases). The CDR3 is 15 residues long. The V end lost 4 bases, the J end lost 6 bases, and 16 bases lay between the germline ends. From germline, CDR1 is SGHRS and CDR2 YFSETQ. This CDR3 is CASSPVTGMAGELFF. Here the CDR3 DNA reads TGCGCCAGCAGCCCCGTTACAGGGATGGCCGGGGAGCTGTTTTTT.

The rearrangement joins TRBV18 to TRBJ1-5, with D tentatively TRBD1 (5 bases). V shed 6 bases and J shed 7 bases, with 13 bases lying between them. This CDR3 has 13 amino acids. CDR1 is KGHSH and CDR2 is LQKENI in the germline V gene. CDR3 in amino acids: CASSDDQGQPQHF. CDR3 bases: TGTGCCAGCTCCGACGATCAGGGACAGCCCCAGCATTTT. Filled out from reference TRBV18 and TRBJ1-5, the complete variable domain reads NAGVMQNPRHLVRRRGQEARLRCSPMKGHSHVYWYRQLPEEGLKFMVYLQKENIIDESGMPKERFSAEFPKEGPSILRIQQVVRGDSAAYFCASSDDQGQPQHFGDGTRLSIL.